This TCR beta chain appears in the sequencing data of a study of blood T cell repertoires in COVID-19. Study context: Sites across the United States, Italy and Spain contributed samples from acute and convalescent COVID-19.

In the study's own analysis: Reference gene primer amplification yielded estimated nucleated cell counts. Here immunoSEQ multiplex PCR was the method, and the copy in TCRdb shows in-frame clones only, minus some. V, J and clone size reflect that table, while D and trimming were determined from the DNA. This table has 120,000 to 150,000 clones, around 84% appearing once. Trimming took 3 bases from V and 6 from J, leaving 11 bases between them. The CDR3 is 12 amino acids. From germline, CDR1 is GTSNPN and CDR2 SVGIG (reference sequence). The clonotype originates from a human donor in a cohort sampled during active COVID-19. V is TRBV30 and J is TRBJ1-2; D gene uncertain. The sequenced sample consisted of peripheral blood. CDR3 region: CAWSSNSNGYTF. DNA of the CDR3: TGTGCCTGGAGCTCAAACTCGAATGGCTACACCTTC. Full variable domain (remainder filled in from reference TRBV30 and TRBJ1-2): SQTIHQWPATLVQPVGSPLSLECTVEGTSNPNLYWYRQAAGRGLQLLFYSVGIGQISSEVPQNLSASRPQDRQFILSSKKLLLSDSGFYLCAWSSNSNGYTFGSGTRLTVV.